A single sample is the source of the 10 T cell receptor beta chains below, sequenced in a study of graft-versus-host responses after intestinal transplantation. Some clones are missing from TCRdb's copy, which holds only in-frame ones; the method was immunoSEQ multiplex PCR. The sample records fewer than 20,000 clones, around 74% being singletons. Processing released intraepithelial and lamina propria lymphocytes from the graft tissue. The material was ileum tissue, obtained 14 days after transplant. Every receptor here comes from a human patient who received an intestinal transplant, so some T cells may come from the graft donor.

The V call is TRBV7-9, the J call TRBJ2-7; D not certain. Trimming stripped 4 bases from V and 0 bases from J, with 10 bases between. CDR1 SEHNR and CDR2 FQNEAQ come from the germline V gene (reference sequence). CDR3 length equals 14 residues. CDR3: CASSYFDHSYEQYF. In DNA, the CDR3 is TGTGCCAGCAGCTACTTCGACCACTCCTACGAGCAGTACTTC. The complete variable domain, with remaining parts taken from reference TRBV7-9 and TRBJ2-7, reads DTGVSQNPRHKITKRGQNVTFRCDPISEHNRLYWYRQTLGQGPEFLTYFQNEAQLEKSRLLSDRFSAERPKGSFSTLEIQRTEQGDSAMYLCASSYFDHSYEQYFGPGTRLTVT.

The chain is built from TRBV5-1 and TRBJ1-4, with D perhaps TRBD1 (5 bases). This CDR3 has 14 residues. Trimming left V 3 bases short and J 8 bases short, with 14 bases between. Germline V gives CDR1 SGHRS, CDR2 YFSETQ. CDR3 in DNA: TGCGCCAGCAGCTGGGGGTATAGGGTAGAAAAACTGTTTTTT. Protein: CASSWGYRVEKLFF.

The chain employs TRBV19 and TRBJ2-3; 12 bases line up with TRBD1. Germline V gene lookup returns CDR1 LNHDA and CDR2 SQIVND (reference sequence). CDR3 size: 18 residues. The ends lost 6 bases at V and 2 bases at J; junction bases unmatched: 12. CDR3 DNA: TGTGCCAGTAGCCGAACCGACGGGACAGGGGGCTACACAGATACGCAGTATTTT. As protein: CASSRTDGTGGYTDTQYF.

The chain links TRBV7-9 to TRBJ2-7; 7 bases fit TRBD1. Germline V lookup: CDR1 SEHNR, CDR2 FQNEAQ (reference sequence). The CDR3 consists of 15 residues. V gave up 4 bases and J gave up 0 bases; unmatched junction bases: 6. The CDR3 nucleotides are TGTGCCAGCAGCTGGGGACAGTACAACTCCTACGAGCAGTACTTC. Translated: CASSWGQYNSYEQYF.

This clone was counted only a few times. This sequence joins TRBV18 and TRBJ2-7, with D perhaps TRBD1 (6 bases). The V gene's germline CDR1 is KGHSH and CDR2 LQKENI. The CDR3 totals 15 residues. Trimming took 3 bases from V and 4 from J, leaving 16 bases between them. The CDR3 bases are TGTGCCAGCTCACCTCGGCAGGGGAGAAATTACGAGCAGTACTTC. It is translated as CASSPRQGRNYEQYF.

This chain joins TRBV6-1 and TRBJ1-2; 9 bases match TRBD1. V shed 6 bases, J shed 8 bases, and the junction held 7 bases outside the gene matches. Germline V gene data show CDR1 as MNHNS and CDR2 as SASEGT. The CDR3 contains 13 residues. The CDR3 DNA reads as TGTGCCAGCAGCCCCACAGGGGGCGGGGGCTACACCTTC. Translation gives CASSPTGGGGYTF.

This chain joins TRBV9 and TRBJ2-7; 8 nucleotides line up with TRBD2. From germline, CDR1 is SGDLS and CDR2 YYNGEE. With 1 base clipped from V and 3 bases from J, the junction kept 6 bases outside the gene matches. This CDR3 contains 15 residues. For the CDR3, the DNA is TGTGCCAGCAGCGTAAAAGCGGGAGAGGTCTACGAGCAGTACTTC. It codes for CASSVKAGEVYEQYF.

V and J are TRBV4-1 and TRBJ2-1; D call uncertain. Germline V gives CDR1 MGHRA, CDR2 YSYEKL. V was clipped by 1 base and J by 8 bases, with 9 bases between them. CDR3 size: 13 residues. Here the CDR3 reads CASSQVNSDEQFF. DNA for the CDR3: TGCGCCAGCAGCCAAGTTAACTCCGATGAGCAGTTCTTC.

This chain connects TRBV10-2 to TRBJ2-1; D not certain. V was clipped by 4 bases and J by 2 bases, with 0 bases between them. Germline CDR1 WSHSY, CDR2 SAAADI. The CDR3 totals 11 residues. This CDR3 reads CASSAYNEQFF. Here the CDR3 DNA reads TGCGCCAGCAGTGCCTACAATGAGCAGTTCTTC.

The chain employs TRBV13 and TRBJ2-2, with D hard to call. Trimming pared 2 bases from V and 2 bases from J, leaving 3 bases between. This CDR3 comprises 13 residues. Germline loops: CDR1 PRHDT, CDR2 FYEKMQ (reference sequence). The CDR3 here is CASSLFNTGELFF. The CDR3 bases are TGTGCCAGCAGCTTATTTAACACCGGGGAGCTGTTTTTT.